A single sample gave rise to the 17 T cell receptor beta chains below, sequenced in a study of OX40 agonist ivuxolimab in advanced cancers. The assay was immunoSEQ multiplex PCR, and TCRdb's table has in-frame clones only and misses some. The sample holds approximately 68,000 clones, approximately 80% seen once. This specimen was CD4+ or CD8+ T cells sorted from blood, taken in a trial of the OX40 agonist ivuxolimab. Source of these receptors: an adult with an advanced solid tumor such as melanoma, head and neck, liver or kidney cancer.

This chain joins TRBV27 and TRBJ2-5; D gene ambiguous. Germline V lookup: CDR1 MNHEY, CDR2 SMNVEV (reference sequence). The CDR3 runs to 13 residues. V shed 5 bases and J shed 4 bases, with 11 bases lying between them. The CDR3: CASSVRDLETQYF. The CDR3 bases are TGTGCCAGCAGTGTAAGGGATTTAGAGACCCAGTACTTC.

The chain has TRBV2 and TRBJ1-5; possibly TRBD1 for D (5 bases). Germline CDR1 SNHLY, CDR2 FYNNEI. This CDR3 spans 15 amino acids. Trimming removed 2 bases from V and 3 bases from J, with 11 bases in between. This CDR3 reads CASSELGRDNQPQHF. DNA of the CDR3: TGTGCCAGCAGTGAATTGGGCAGGGACAATCAGCCCCAGCATTTT.

The CDR3 spells CASSEDGGVSRAQYF. As DNA, the CDR3 is TGTGCCAGCAGTGAAGATGGCGGGGTCTCTCGGGCCCAGTACTTC. The chain links TRBV6-1 to TRBJ2-5; D is possibly TRBD2 (6 bases). The CDR3 runs 15 residues. V gave up 1 base and J gave up 9 bases, with 18 bases separating them. Germline lookup yields CDR1 MNHNS and CDR2 SASEGT.

The V gene is TRBV27, the J gene TRBJ2-5, with D unclear. Trimming left V 5 bases short and J 1 base short, with 8 bases between. Per germline, CDR1 MNHEY and CDR2 SMNVEV (reference sequence). The CDR3 is 13 residues long. The CDR3 DNA is TGTGCCAGCAGTCTCCTTTCCCAAGAGACCCAGTACTTC. It specifies CASSLLSQETQYF.

J is TRBJ1-4 and V is TRBV30; the D gene is possibly TRBD1 (5 bases). CDR3 size: 19 residues. The V gene's germline CDR1 is GTSNPN and CDR2 SVGIG (reference sequence). Trimming pared 0 bases from V and 4 bases from J, leaving 24 bases between. CDR3 nucleotides: TGTGCCTGGAGTGTAAGCCCCCTCCGACAGCCAGAATTTAATGAAAAACTGTTTTTT. Its protein product is CAWSVSPLRQPEFNEKLFF.

The chain carries TRBV5-6 and TRBJ1-1; tentatively, D is TRBD1 (5 bases). V lost 0 bases, J lost 9 bases, and 12 bases lay in between. The CDR3 extends over 13 amino acids. Germline V gene sequence: CDR1 SGHDT, CDR2 YYEEEE. The DNA for the CDR3 is TGTGCCAGCAGCTTGGGCCTGGACACCAAAGCTTTCTTT. It specifies CASSLGLDTKAFF.

The rearrangement links TRBV11-1 to TRBJ2-1, with 9 positions matching TRBD2. The V and J ends lost 4 bases and 2 bases, in that order; junction bases with no gene match: 6. The germline V gene has CDR1 SGHAT and CDR2 FQDESV (reference sequence). The CDR3 is made up of 16 amino acids. In DNA, the CDR3 is TGTGCCAGCAGCTCCGATAGCGGGGGCACCTACAATGAGCAGTTCTTC. It translates to CASSSDSGGTYNEQFF.

This rearrangement joins TRBV11-1 to TRBJ2-3, with 8 bases aligning to TRBD1. V was clipped by 3 bases and J by 6 bases; unmatched bases: 2. The CDR3 sequence is 13 residues long. Germline lookup yields CDR1 SGHAT and CDR2 FQDESV (reference sequence). The CDR3 protein is CASSFQGADTQYF. The DNA for the CDR3 is TGTGCCAGCAGCTTTCAGGGGGCTGATACGCAGTATTTT.

The CDR3 DNA sequence: TGCGCCAGCAGCTTGGACAGGTTCCAAGAGACCCAGTACTTC. Protein product: CASSLDRFQETQYF. The V and J genes are TRBV5-1 and TRBJ2-5; possibly TRBD1 for D (5 bases). There are 14 residues in the CDR3. The germline V gene encodes CDR1 SGHRS and CDR2 YFSETQ. V dropped 0 bases and J dropped 1 base, with 7 bases sitting between them.

This chain links TRBV4-3 with TRBJ2-1; D may be TRBD1 (5 bases). Germline CDR1 reads LGHNA; CDR2 reads YSLEER. Trimming left V 1 base short and J 2 bases short, with 15 bases between. This CDR3 has 17 residues. The CDR3 region is CASSQALRVGPYNEQFF. CDR3 in DNA: TGCGCCAGCAGCCAAGCGCTCCGGGTGGGGCCCTACAATGAGCAGTTCTTC.

This clone was counted only a few times. The chain combines TRBV29-1 with TRBJ2-1; tentative D call: TRBD2 (7 bases). Germline lookup yields CDR1 SQVTM and CDR2 ANQGSEA. The length of the CDR3 is 13 residues. The V gene lost 7 bases and the J gene lost 6 bases, with 16 bases spanning the gap. DNA for the CDR3: TGCAGCGCCGGGACGGGGGGCGGCAATGAGCAGTTCTTC. Amino acids: CSAGTGGGNEQFF.

The V call is TRBV12-5, the J call TRBJ2-1; tentative D call: TRBD2 (6 bases). This CDR3 spans 17 amino acids. CDR1 and CDR2 from the germline V gene are LGHNT and FRNRAP. Trimming pared 4 bases from V and 3 bases from J, leaving 19 bases between. CDR3 loop: CASGWAEGLWGYNEQFF. For the CDR3, the DNA is TGTGCTAGTGGTTGGGCTGAGGGACTCTGGGGCTACAATGAGCAGTTCTTC.

The chain has TRBV19 and TRBJ2-1; perhaps TRBD1 as D (7 bases). Trimming removed 8 bases at V and 7 bases at J, with 15 bases between. Germline CDR1 LNHDA, CDR2 SQIVND (reference sequence). The CDR3 totals 13 residues. The DNA for the CDR3 is TGTGCCAGTCCGAAGGGGGGACAGAATGAGCAGTTCTTC. Protein sequence: CASPKGGQNEQFF. Drawing the rest from reference TRBV19 and TRBJ2-1, the complete variable domain is DGGITQSPKYLFRKEGQNVTLSCEQNLNHDAMYWYRQDPGQGLRLIYYSQIVNDFQKGDIAEGYSVSREKKESFPLTVTSAQKNPTAFYLCASPKGGQNEQFFGPGTRLTVL.

The rearrangement links TRBV7-6 to TRBJ2-7; 13 bases fit TRBD2. This CDR3 has 15 amino acids. Per germline, CDR1 SGHVS and CDR2 FNYEAQ. V lost 0 bases to trimming and J lost 6 bases; unmatched junction nucleotides: 2. CDR3 in amino acids: CASSLATSGRSEQYF. In DNA, the CDR3 is TGTGCCAGCAGCTTAGCGACTAGCGGGAGGTCCGAGCAGTACTTC.

The genes are TRBV7-3 and TRBJ2-1; no firm D call. CDR3 size: 13 residues. The germline V gene has CDR1 SGHTA and CDR2 FQGTGA. Trimming removed 2 bases from V and 9 bases from J, with 11 bases in between. In nucleotides, the CDR3 is TGTGCCAGCAGCTTAGGGCTACCTCGTGAGCAGTTCTTC. Its translation: CASSLGLPREQFF.

The chain combines TRBV28 with TRBJ2-7; 9 nucleotides match TRBD2. The J segment lost 2 bases and the V segment lost 4 bases, leaving 9 bases of the junction unmatched. This CDR3 is 16 amino acids long. Germline CDR1 reads MDHEN; CDR2 reads SYDVKM. CDR3 in amino acids: CASSSSLAGKTYEQYV. As DNA, the CDR3 is TGTGCCAGCAGTTCGTCCCTAGCGGGAAAAACCTACGAGCAGTACGTC.

V gene TRBV5-4 combines with J gene TRBJ1-2; D is possibly TRBD1 (6 bases). Between the trimmed V and J ends, which lost 4 bases and 2 bases, there was a span of 15 bases. Germline assignment: CDR1 SGHNT and CDR2 YYREEE (reference sequence). The CDR3 is 15 residues long. In DNA form, the CDR3 reads TGTGCCAGCAGCGGCTTTTCCGGGGGCAACTATGGCTACACCTTC. This encodes CASSGFSGGNYGYTF.